A selection of T cell receptor beta chains follows, all from one sample in a study of T cell responses to AZD1222 COVID-19 vaccine. TCRdb's table, derived via immunoSEQ multiplex PCR, lists solely in-frame clones and lacks some. The sample contains 90,000 to 120,000 clones, 85% to 95% of which appear only once. Specimen: peripheral blood, collected on day 0 of AZD1222 vaccination. These receptors were collected from an adult in good health. Both conserved end residues are trimmed from each CDR3. The D gene is left open where the match is weak.

j_call: TRBJ1-2; d_call: .; v_call: TRBV15; cdr3_aa: ATSVGDIYGYT
j_call: TRBJ2-7; d_call: .; v_call: TRBV5-1; cdr3_aa: ASSHPGGEQY
j_call: TRBJ1-1; d_call: .; v_call: TRBV29-1; cdr3_aa: SVERGLSTEAF
j_call: TRBJ2-7; d_call: .; v_call: TRBV12-3/TRBV12-4; cdr3_aa: ASSTRREQY
j_call: TRBJ2-7; d_call: .; v_call: TRBV6-6; cdr3_aa: ASAISGTPNEQY
j_call: TRBJ2-3; d_call: TRBD2; v_call: TRBV5-5; cdr3_aa: ASSLGLAGSDTQY
j_call: TRBJ1-1; d_call: .; v_call: TRBV14; cdr3_aa: ASSTSGNTEAF
j_call: TRBJ1-5; d_call: .; v_call: TRBV10-3; cdr3_aa: AISESRDAGQPQH
j_call: TRBJ1-4; d_call: .; v_call: TRBV7-9; cdr3_aa: ASSSRQGEKLF
j_call: TRBJ2-2; d_call: TRBD1; v_call: TRBV9; cdr3_aa: ASSDQGEGELF
j_call: TRBJ1-4; d_call: .; v_call: TRBV12-3/TRBV12-4; cdr3_aa: ASSLRANEKLF
j_call: TRBJ2-1; d_call: .; v_call: TRBV7-6; cdr3_aa: ASSARVGSYNEQF
j_call: TRBJ2-7; d_call: .; v_call: TRBV24-1; cdr3_aa: AVGDAYEQY
j_call: TRBJ2-5; d_call: .; v_call: TRBV19; cdr3_aa: ASSITAARDGETQY
j_call: TRBJ2-5; d_call: TRBD1; v_call: TRBV5-5; cdr3_aa: ASSFRGNLETQY
j_call: TRBJ2-1; d_call: .; v_call: TRBV5-4; cdr3_aa: ASSSARGTNEQF
j_call: TRBJ1-1; d_call: .; v_call: TRBV6-5; cdr3_aa: ASTPDWENTEAF
j_call: TRBJ2-1; d_call: TRBD1; v_call: TRBV30; cdr3_aa: AWRGTAINEQF
j_call: TRBJ1-4; d_call: TRBD1; v_call: TRBV5-1; cdr3_aa: ASSPRTGRYEKLF
j_call: TRBJ1-3; d_call: .; v_call: TRBV5-1; cdr3_aa: ASSLVSNSGNTIY
j_call: TRBJ2-1; d_call: TRBD2; v_call: TRBV27; cdr3_aa: ASSSFGFTSGSYNEQF
j_call: TRBJ2-7; d_call: TRBD1; v_call: TRBV2; cdr3_aa: ASSEDRDTYEQY
j_call: TRBJ1-2; d_call: .; v_call: TRBV19; cdr3_aa: ASSDYRNPDGYT
j_call: TRBJ1-1; d_call: .; v_call: TRBV6-1; cdr3_aa: ASSELGLTNTEAF
j_call: TRBJ2-1; d_call: TRBD2; v_call: TRBV28; cdr3_aa: ASSPGTSGRVEQF
j_call: TRBJ1-2; d_call: TRBD1; v_call: TRBV9; cdr3_aa: ASSVGQGGYT
j_call: TRBJ2-5; d_call: .; v_call: TRBV3-1/TRBV3-2; cdr3_aa: ASSPRRGETQY
j_call: TRBJ1-1; d_call: .; v_call: TRBV7-9; cdr3_aa: ASVEGAEAF
j_call: TRBJ2-3; d_call: .; v_call: TRBV15; cdr3_aa: ATSRDGGTRAQY
j_call: TRBJ1-5; d_call: .; v_call: TRBV12-3/TRBV12-4; cdr3_aa: ASSLRGHQPQH
j_call: TRBJ1-1; d_call: .; v_call: TRBV7-8; cdr3_aa: ASSLDRNTEAF
j_call: TRBJ2-7; d_call: TRBD2; v_call: TRBV11-3; cdr3_aa: ASSQLGRSRRESVYEQY
j_call: TRBJ1-3; d_call: TRBD1; v_call: TRBV11-2; cdr3_aa: ASSLRQGGNTIY
j_call: TRBJ1-5; d_call: .; v_call: TRBV20-1; cdr3_aa: SASVYGNNQPQH
j_call: TRBJ2-7; d_call: TRBD2; v_call: TRBV28; cdr3_aa: ASSGRIDEQY